The subject of this entry is one T cell receptor beta chain. Its antigen remains unknown. This sample is part of a study of OX40 agonist ivuxolimab in advanced cancers. Overall study context: Dose-escalation patients had hepatocellular carcinoma, melanoma, renal cell or head and neck cancer. Study outcomes and limitations: Patients who responded partially at 0.1-3.0 mg/kg showed clonal expansion ranking among the lowest. Expanded clones belonging to CD8+ T cells outnumbered, on average, those of CD4+. Dosing at 0.1 to 3.0 mg/kg was accompanied by clonal expansion of CD4+ and CD8+ blood T cells by week 6.

CDR3 size: 15 residues. The germline CDR1 and CDR2 sequences are LGHNA and YSLEER. With 0 bases removed from V and 6 bases from J, the gap between germline ends came to 9 bases. Measured with immunoSEQ multiplex PCR; TCRdb has only the in-frame clones, and not every one. The sample consists of some 78,000 clones, around nine tenths of them appearing once. The chain couples TRBV4-3 to TRBJ2-6; no firm D call. The specimen comprised CD4+ or CD8+ T cells sorted from blood, sampled in a trial of the OX40 agonist ivuxolimab. The origin of this receptor is an adult with an advanced solid tumor such as melanoma, head and neck, liver or kidney cancer. In DNA, the CDR3 is TGCGCCAGCAGCCAAGAAAGGCTGGAGGCCAACGTCCTGACTTTC. It codes for CASSQERLEANVLTF.